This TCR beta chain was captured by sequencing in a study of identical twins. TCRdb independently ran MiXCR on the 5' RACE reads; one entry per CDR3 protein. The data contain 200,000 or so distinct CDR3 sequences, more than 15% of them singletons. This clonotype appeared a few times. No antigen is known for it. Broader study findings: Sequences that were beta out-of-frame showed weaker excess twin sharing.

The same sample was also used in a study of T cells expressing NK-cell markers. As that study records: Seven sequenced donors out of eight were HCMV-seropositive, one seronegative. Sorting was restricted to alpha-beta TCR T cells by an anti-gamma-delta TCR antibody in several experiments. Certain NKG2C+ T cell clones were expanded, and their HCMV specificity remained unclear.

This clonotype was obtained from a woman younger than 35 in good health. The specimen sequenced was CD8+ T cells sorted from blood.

Here the CDR3 DNA reads TGTGCCAGCAGTCGGATAGCGGGGGAAGAGACCCAGTACTTC. Translated: CASSRIAGEETQYF. The V and J genes are TRBV12-3 or TRBV12-4 and TRBJ2-5; TRBD2 matches at 9 bases. The CDR3 is 14 residues long. The V gene end was trimmed by 5 bases and the J gene end by 3 bases; junction bases not matched to a gene: 4.